This passage covers 2 T cell receptor beta chains from one sample sequenced in a study of T-cell memory formation after mild COVID-19. TCRdb ran MiXCR on the 5' RACE reads and lists one entry per CDR3 protein. The data contain about 470,000 distinct CDR3 sequences, about 18% of them singletons. Sequencing was performed on PBMCs or a T cell subset sorted from them (not recorded which). Receptor source: an adult woman who had mild COVID-19 (a few samples of this study predate the infection). Cell type and time point are not known.

The rearrangement joins TRBV12-3 or TRBV12-4 to TRBJ2-5; D might be TRBD1 or TRBD2, each matching 5 bases. The V end was cut by 3 bases, the J end by 5 bases, with 10 bases between. The length of the CDR3 is 13 residues. The CDR3 nucleotides are TGTGCCAGCAGTTTGAGGGACCGGGAGACCCAGTACTTC. It codes for CASSLRDRETQYF.

The chain recombines TRBV24-1 with TRBJ2-4, with unresolved D. CDR3 length: 16 residues. CDR1 and CDR2 from the germline V gene are KGHDR and SFDVKD. V lost 3 bases, J lost 0 bases, and 11 bases lay in between. CDR3 loop: CATSDEDGLAKNIQYF. The CDR3 DNA sequence: TGTGCCACCAGTGATGAGGACGGGTTAGCCAAAAACATTCAGTACTTC.